This TCR beta chain was recorded in a study of blood T cell dynamics during melanoma immunotherapy. Trimming removed 5 bases at V and 7 bases at J, with 12 bases between. The CDR3 length is 13 residues. Germline-derived CDR1 and CDR2 are LNHDA and SQIVND (reference sequence). As to time point: week 3, after first cycle of checkpoint inhibitor. TCRdb's copy holds only in-frame clones and misses some; the assay was immunoSEQ multiplex PCR. The sample lists fewer than 9,500 clones; over 65% were seen once. The sequence came from a human donor with melanoma. This specimen consisted of blood, obtained from a patient treated with checkpoint blockade. V and J are TRBV19 and TRBJ1-5, with D possibly TRBD1 on 5 matching bases. DNA of the CDR3: TGTGCCAGTAGTCCGGGGGTAAACCAGCCCCAGCATTTT. This codes for CASSPGVNQPQHF.